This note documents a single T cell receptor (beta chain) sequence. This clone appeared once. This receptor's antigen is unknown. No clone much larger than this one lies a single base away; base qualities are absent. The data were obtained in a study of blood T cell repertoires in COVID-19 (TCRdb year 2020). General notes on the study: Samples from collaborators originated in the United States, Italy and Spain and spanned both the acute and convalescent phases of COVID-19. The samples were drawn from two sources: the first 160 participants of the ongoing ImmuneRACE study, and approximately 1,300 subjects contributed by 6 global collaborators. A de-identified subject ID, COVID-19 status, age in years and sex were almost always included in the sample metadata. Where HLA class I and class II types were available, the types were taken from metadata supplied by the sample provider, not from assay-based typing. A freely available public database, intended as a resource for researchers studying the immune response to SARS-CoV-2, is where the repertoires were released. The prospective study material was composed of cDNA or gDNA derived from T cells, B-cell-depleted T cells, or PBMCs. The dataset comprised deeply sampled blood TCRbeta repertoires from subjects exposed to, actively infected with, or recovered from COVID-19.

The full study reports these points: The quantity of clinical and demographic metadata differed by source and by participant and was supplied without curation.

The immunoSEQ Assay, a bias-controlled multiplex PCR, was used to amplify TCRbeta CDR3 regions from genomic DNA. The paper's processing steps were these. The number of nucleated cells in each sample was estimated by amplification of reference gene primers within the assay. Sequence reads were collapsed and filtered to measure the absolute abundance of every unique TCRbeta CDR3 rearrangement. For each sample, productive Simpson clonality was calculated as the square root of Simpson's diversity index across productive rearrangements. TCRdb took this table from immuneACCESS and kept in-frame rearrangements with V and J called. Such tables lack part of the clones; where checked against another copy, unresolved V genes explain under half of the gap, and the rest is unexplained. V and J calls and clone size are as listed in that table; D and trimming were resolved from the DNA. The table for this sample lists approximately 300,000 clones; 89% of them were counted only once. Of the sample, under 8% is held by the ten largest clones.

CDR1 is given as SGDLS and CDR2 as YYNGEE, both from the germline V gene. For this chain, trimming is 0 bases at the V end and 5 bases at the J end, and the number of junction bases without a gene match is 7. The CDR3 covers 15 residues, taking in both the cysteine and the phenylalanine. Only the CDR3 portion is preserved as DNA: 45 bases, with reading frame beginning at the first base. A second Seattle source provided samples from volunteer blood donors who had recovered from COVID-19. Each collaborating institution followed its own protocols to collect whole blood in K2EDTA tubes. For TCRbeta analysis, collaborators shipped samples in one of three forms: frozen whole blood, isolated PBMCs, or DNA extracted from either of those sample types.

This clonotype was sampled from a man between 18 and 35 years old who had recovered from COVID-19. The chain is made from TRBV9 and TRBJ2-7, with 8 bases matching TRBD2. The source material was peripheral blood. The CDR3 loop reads CASSVGPAGVNEQYF. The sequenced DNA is TGTGCCAGCAGCGTAGGGCCAGCGGGAGTCAACGAGCAGTACTTC.